This record concerns one T cell receptor beta chain sequence. This sample stems from a study of blood T cell repertoires in COVID-19. The V and J ends lost 4 bases and 5 bases, in that order; junction bases with no gene match: 9. The CDR3 extends over 15 amino acids. Germline V gene lookup returns CDR1 LGHNA and CDR2 YNFKEQ. Profiling relied on immunoSEQ multiplex PCR, and the TCRdb table lists in-frame clones only, not all of them. The sample lists 150,000 or so clones; about 80% were seen once. This sequence originates from a woman aged 80 or over with acute or convalescent COVID-19. Sequenced input: peripheral blood. V gene TRBV4-2 combines with J gene TRBJ1-1, with TRBD1 identical over 8 bases. The CDR3: CASSRPDRGGTEAFF. The DNA of the CDR3 is TGTGCCAGCAGCCGACCCGACAGGGGTGGAACTGAAGCTTTCTTT.